One and the same sample provided the 28 T cell receptor beta chains below, sequenced in a study of CD8 T cells in Susac syndrome. A quantity of about 0.5 to 1 ug RNA underwent reverse transcription using random hexamers. Each CDR3 protein gets one entry after TCRdb re-called the immunoSEQ multiplex PCR reads with MiXCR. The sample contains approximately 190,000 distinct CDR3 sequences, over 90% of which appear only once. Sequenced sample: CD8+ T cells from PBMCs. The receptors stem from a human donor with Susac syndrome.

The J gene is TRBJ2-1, the V gene TRBV27; 9 bases are shared with TRBD1. Germline-derived CDR1 and CDR2 are MNHEY and SMNVEV (reference sequence). The CDR3 runs to 15 residues. V lost 3 bases and J lost 1; bases outside the gene matches: 1. The DNA for the CDR3 is TGTGCCAGCAGTTTCGGACAGGGGTCCTACAATGAGCAGTTCTTC. This sequence encodes CASSFGQGSYNEQFF.

The chain uses TRBV9 and TRBJ1-3; 8 bases match TRBD1. Germline assignment: CDR1 SGDLS and CDR2 YYNGEE. The CDR3 is made up of 14 amino acids. J lost 4 bases, V lost 3 bases, and 3 bases had no gene match. CDR3 in DNA: TGTGCCAGCAGCGGACAGGGGACCGGAAACACCATATATTTT. It translates to CASSGQGTGNTIYF. The complete variable domain, with remaining parts taken from reference TRBV9 and TRBJ1-3, reads DSGVTQTPKHLITATGQRVTLRCSPRSGDLSVYWYQQSLDQGLQFLIQYYNGEERAKGNILERFSAQQFPDLHSELNLSSLELGDSALYFCASSGQGTGNTIYFGEGSWLTVV.

The chain carries TRBV2 and TRBJ1-1; 8 positions match TRBD1. Germline values: CDR1 SNHLY, CDR2 FYNNEI. Germline trimming cut 6 bases from V and 1 base from J; bases unmatched to any gene: 7. The CDR3 is made up of 15 amino acids. In DNA, the CDR3 is TGTGCCAGCAGCCGACAGGGGCTAACGAACACTGAAGCTTTCTTT. It yields the protein CASSRQGLTNTEAFF.

The rearrangement links TRBV20-1 to TRBJ1-2; D gene unclear. Trimming stripped 0 bases from V and 4 bases from J, with 15 bases between. CDR1 DFQATT and CDR2 SNEGSKA come from the germline V gene (reference sequence). CDR3 length: 15 residues. CDR3 residues: CSARDSDSATYGYTF. DNA of the CDR3: TGCAGTGCTAGAGATTCAGATTCAGCCACCTATGGCTACACCTTC.

This chain uses TRBV28 with TRBJ2-1; maybe TRBD2 (5 bases). Per germline, CDR1 MDHEN and CDR2 SYDVKM. Trimming removed 1 base at V and 5 bases at J, with 12 bases between. The CDR3 loop spans 15 amino acids. CDR3 nucleotide sequence: TGTGCCAGCAGTTTATACGGGGAATTCAACAATGAGCAGTTCTTC. Translating gives CASSLYGEFNNEQFF.

This chain connects TRBV4-1 to TRBJ2-3; TRBD1 might be the D (6 bases). Trimming took 4 bases from V and 4 from J, leaving 24 bases between them. Germline V gene lookup returns CDR1 MGHRA and CDR2 YSYEKL. This CDR3 comprises 18 residues. The CDR3 DNA reads TGCGCCAGCAGCCCCAGGTTGATGGTTCATGGGGGCGCAGATACGCAGTATTTT. Protein product: CASSPRLMVHGGADTQYF.

In this sample, this clonotype turned up once. V is TRBV20-1 and J is TRBJ2-7; D perhaps matches TRBD1 (5 bases). The length of the CDR3 is 15 residues. CDR1 and CDR2 (germline): DFQATT, SNEGSKA (reference sequence). The V and J ends lost 0 bases and 1 base respectively, with 13 bases between them. The CDR3 reads CSARESVAGSYEQYF. Here the CDR3 DNA reads TGCAGTGCTAGAGAGTCGGTGGCAGGGTCCTACGAGCAGTACTTC.

The genes are TRBV11-2 and TRBJ1-1; the D gene is possibly TRBD1 (5 bases). This CDR3 region has 13 residues. The ends were cut back, 3 bases at V and 5 bases at J, with 10 bases in the middle. Germline V gene lookup returns CDR1 SGHAT and CDR2 FQNNGV. The CDR3: CASSLGRATEAFF. DNA for the CDR3: TGTGCCAGCAGCTTGGGACGTGCGACTGAAGCTTTCTTT. The full variable domain, completed using reference TRBV11-2 and TRBJ1-1, is EAGVAQSPRYKIIEKRQSVAFWCNPISGHATLYWYQQILGQGPKLLIQFQNNGVVDDSQLPKDRFSAERLKGVDSTLKIQPAKLEDSAVYLCASSLGRATEAFFGQGTRLTVV.

The chain employs TRBV7-9 and TRBJ2-3; 8 nucleotides line up with TRBD1. V lost 5 bases, J lost 3 bases, and 16 bases stayed unmatched. The CDR3 runs to 18 residues. Germline CDR1 is SEHNR and CDR2 is FQNEAQ (reference sequence). CDR3 in amino acids: CASSIISPGQGSTDTQYF. The CDR3 DNA sequence: TGTGCCAGCAGCATTATATCTCCCGGACAGGGAAGTACAGATACGCAGTATTTT.

The chain has TRBV12-3 or TRBV12-4 and TRBJ1-1; tentative D call: TRBD1 (6 bases). The CDR3 consists of 16 residues. V was pared by 3 bases and J by 3 bases, with 17 bases between. The CDR3 reads CASSLLIWGADTEAFF. DNA for the CDR3: TGTGCCAGCAGTTTGTTGATTTGGGGGGCAGACACTGAAGCTTTCTTT.

DNA of the CDR3: TGTGCCAGCAGCCTGGGGCGGGAGGCCTCCTACGAGCAGTACTTC. This translates into CASSLGREASYEQYF. The chain has TRBV9 and TRBJ2-7; 8 bases align to TRBD2. CDR3 length equals 15 residues. Germline CDR1 reads SGDLS; CDR2 reads YYNGEE. The ends lost 4 bases at V and 0 bases at J; junction bases unmatched: 6.

V and J are TRBV5-4 and TRBJ2-7, with a tentative D call TRBD2 (6 bases). The CDR3 length is 13 residues. V lost 3 bases, J lost 2 bases, and 9 bases lay in between. Germline V gene lookup returns CDR1 SGHNT and CDR2 YYREEE (reference sequence). The CDR3 protein is CASSSGGTYEQYF. Written as DNA, the CDR3 is TGTGCCAGCAGCTCCGGGGGTACCTACGAGCAGTACTTC.

This clonotype showed up just once. This chain links TRBV12-3 or TRBV12-4 with TRBJ2-1; possible D gene TRBD1, 6 bases. The ends were cut back, 6 bases at V and 8 bases at J, with 20 bases in the middle. The CDR3 spans 15 residues. Here the CDR3 reads CASRMRQALQYEQFF. Here the CDR3 DNA reads TGTGCCAGCAGAATGAGACAGGCCCTACAGTATGAGCAGTTCTTC.

The genes are TRBV3-1 and TRBJ2-2; TRBD1 is a possible D gene (6 bases). CDR3 length: 12 amino acids. Per germline, CDR1 LGHDT and CDR2 YNNKEL (reference sequence). V lost 6 bases and J lost 7, with 9 bases in between. As DNA, the CDR3 is TGTGCCAGCAGGACAGGTCTCGGGGAGCTGTTTTTT. Translating it yields CASRTGLGELFF.

This sequence joins TRBV9 and TRBJ1-1, with a tentative D call TRBD1 (5 bases). This CDR3 has 14 residues. CDR1 is SGDLS, CDR2 YYNGEE, per germline. The V and J ends lost 7 bases and 2 bases respectively, with 15 bases between them. The CDR3 DNA follows: TGTGCCAGCGGGGGGGGGTCTTTAAACACTGAAGCTTTCTTT. Translating it yields CASGGGSLNTEAFF.

The J gene is TRBJ1-5, the V gene TRBV28; D not certain. This CDR3 region has 16 residues. Per germline, CDR1 MDHEN and CDR2 SYDVKM. The V and J ends lost 6 bases and 4 bases respectively, with 19 bases between them. The CDR3 region has the DNA TGTGCCAGCAGCGCCCTGATGTCCGGAGGTAATCAGCCCCAGCATTTT. It encodes CASSALMSGGNQPQHF.

This chain joins TRBV4-2 and TRBJ1-2; tentative D call: TRBD1 (5 bases). V lost 0 bases to trimming and J lost 8 bases, with 16 bases between them. Germline CDR1 is LGHNA and CDR2 is YNFKEQ. There are 15 residues in the CDR3. This CDR3 is CASSQDLAGLVGYTF. The CDR3 region has the DNA TGTGCCAGCAGCCAAGATTTGGCGGGGCTAGTAGGCTACACCTTC.

CDR3 residues: CSVEGKGWKNIQYF. Here the CDR3 DNA reads TGCAGCGTTGAGGGTAAGGGGTGGAAAAACATTCAGTACTTC. This rearrangement joins TRBV29-1 to TRBJ2-4, with D possibly matching TRBD1 (5 bases). Germline loops: CDR1 SQVTM, CDR2 ANQGSEA. The CDR3 covers 14 residues. Trimming removed 3 bases at V and 4 bases at J, with 13 bases between.

V gene TRBV9 combines with J gene TRBJ2-7; TRBD1 might be the D (6 bases). Deletions cut 3 bases from V and 2 bases from J, with 12 bases between. The CDR3 is made up of 14 amino acids. Per germline, CDR1 SGDLS and CDR2 YYNGEE. CDR3 in DNA: TGTGCCAGCAGCGCGTCCGGGACACCCTACGAGCAGTACTTC. Translated, it gives CASSASGTPYEQYF.

This clonotype was recorded only once. CDR3 sequence reads: CASTPTEGLAGVNEQYF. CDR3 bases: TGTGCCAGCACCCCAACCGAAGGACTAGCGGGAGTAAACGAGCAGTACTTC. This sequence joins TRBV28 and TRBJ2-7, with 13 positions matching TRBD2. This CDR3 spans 17 amino acids. Per the germline V gene, CDR1 is MDHEN and CDR2 is SYDVKM. V lost 7 bases and J lost 5; bases outside the gene matches: 14. Using reference TRBV28 and TRBJ2-7 for the parts outside the CDR3, the full variable domain is DVKVTQSSRYLVKRTGEKVFLECVQDMDHENMFWYRQDPGLGLRLIYFSYDVKMKEKGDIPEGYSVSREKKERFSLILESASTNQTSMYLCASTPTEGLAGVNEQYFGPGTRLTVT.

The chain uses TRBV25-1 and TRBJ1-4; D call uncertain. V was cut by 8 bases and J by 0 bases, with 22 bases left in between. Germline V lookup: CDR1 MGHDK, CDR2 SYGVNS. This CDR3 comprises 18 residues. The CDR3 is CASAGTGLLVATNEKLFF. DNA of the CDR3: TGTGCCAGCGCAGGCACCGGCCTCTTAGTTGCAACTAATGAAAAACTGTTTTTT.

This rearrangement joins TRBV10-3 to TRBJ2-2, with 7 nucleotides matching TRBD1. The CDR3 length is 15 residues. CDR1 and CDR2 from the germline V gene are ENHRY and SYGVKD. With V trimmed by 6 bases and J by 1 base, 5 bases remained unmatched. The CDR3, as DNA: TGTGCCATCAGGGATTGGACAGGGAACACCGGGGAGCTGTTTTTT. Translated, it gives CAIRDWTGNTGELFF.

This clonotype was picked up one time. V and J are TRBV30 and TRBJ2-1, with D perhaps given as TRBD1 or TRBD2 (6 bases each). Between the trimmed V and J ends, which lost 4 bases and 6 bases, there was a span of 13 bases. Germline-derived CDR1 and CDR2 are GTSNPN and SVGIG (reference sequence). This CDR3 spans 13 amino acids. The CDR3 region has the DNA TGTGCCTGGATGGCCAGGGGAGGCAATGAGCAGTTCTTC. Its translation is CAWMARGGNEQFF.

This rearrangement joins TRBV7-3 to TRBJ2-3; maybe TRBD2 (7 bases). The V gene lost 3 bases and the J gene lost 4 bases, with 14 bases spanning the gap. Germline CDR1 reads SGHTA; CDR2 reads FQGTGA. The CDR3 runs 15 residues. CDR3 region: CASSFGTGGADTQYF. The CDR3 DNA sequence: TGTGCCAGCAGCTTCGGAACGGGGGGCGCAGATACGCAGTATTTT.

The rearrangement links TRBV12-3 or TRBV12-4 to TRBJ2-2; 10 bases agree with TRBD1. V shed 7 bases, J shed 3 bases, and the junction held 8 bases outside the gene matches. This CDR3 is 16 amino acids long. The CDR3 is CASTPPGTGDTGELFF. In DNA form, the CDR3 reads TGTGCCAGCACCCCCCCCGGGACAGGGGACACCGGGGAGCTGTTTTTT.

The V call is TRBV11-2, the J call TRBJ2-2; D unresolved. The CDR3 sequence is 14 residues long. V was shortened by 5 bases and J by 10 bases, with 17 bases between the two germline ends. CDR1 SGHAT and CDR2 FQNNGV come from the germline V gene. The CDR3 DNA reads TGTGCCAGCAGCCCGCCCCGGGTAGGGTTGGAGCTGTTTTTT. It encodes CASSPPRVGLELFF.

V usage is TRBV19 and J usage is TRBJ1-2; D is undetermined. The CDR3 length is 13 residues. Germline CDR1 is LNHDA and CDR2 is SQIVND (reference sequence). V shed 3 bases and J shed 6 bases, with 11 bases lying between them. DNA of the CDR3: TGTGCCAGTAGTATCGCTATAACCGATGGCTACACCTTC. Protein: CASSIAITDGYTF. Using reference TRBV19 and TRBJ1-2 for the parts outside the CDR3, the full variable domain is DGGITQSPKYLFRKEGQNVTLSCEQNLNHDAMYWYRQDPGQGLRLIYYSQIVNDFQKGDIAEGYSVSREKKESFPLTVTSAQKNPTAFYLCASSIAITDGYTFGSGTRLTVV.

The CDR3 loop is CASSFFDTDYGYTF. The CDR3 region has the DNA TGTGCCAGCAGTTTCTTCGACACCGACTATGGCTACACCTTC. The J gene is TRBJ1-2, the V gene TRBV12-3 or TRBV12-4; D is unclear. The CDR3 is 14 amino acids. Trimming shortened V by 3 bases and J by 3 bases, and 11 bases separated the two germline ends.